This T cell receptor beta chain was identified during a study of T-cell reconstitution after alpha-beta-depleted transplantation in children. Unique molecular identifiers were incorporated during preparation of the TCRbeta library. Using its own MiXCR run on the PCR reads, TCRdb lists one record per CDR3 protein. The sample gives over 300,000 distinct CDR3 sequences, 10% of which show up once; approximately 2.3% is in the top ten. CDR1 MNHEY and CDR2 SMNVEV come from the germline V gene (reference sequence). The CDR3 runs 15 residues. V dropped 6 bases and J dropped 1 base, with 15 bases sitting between them.

This sequence originates from a human donor who donated a stem cell graft to a child with acute lymphoblastic leukemia. The chain links TRBV27 to TRBJ1-1; D unclear. The material sequenced was PBMCs from the stem cell graft donor, taken from the stem cell graft. The CDR3 reads CASSDINGENTEAFF. Here the CDR3 DNA reads TGTGCCAGCAGCGACATCAACGGGGAGAACACTGAAGCTTTCTTT.